This T cell receptor (beta chain) was recorded in a study of identical twins listed by TCRdb under 2016. In terms of the full investigation: To test whether fetal clonotypes persist, this study deep-sequenced TCR alpha and beta repertoires from monozygotic twins, from unrelated adults of various ages, and from cord blood. To rule out contamination, the twin experiments were replicated at different times with different library preparation protocols.

Study-wide conclusions, independent of this receptor: Because the same donors could not be followed over many years, the conclusions relied on cross-sectional statistical analysis. In beta out-of-frame sequences, excess twin sharing was weaker, because having fewer shared sequences lowered the signal-to-noise ratio. In monozygotic twins, out-of-frame TCR alpha sharing was systematically underestimated by recombination models, although the models agreed with sharing between unrelated individuals. Fewer insertions were carried by abundant cord blood beta clonotypes, a similar but weaker trend appeared in young adult naive repertoires, and no such trend appeared in memory repertoires. Out-of-frame TCR alpha sequences shared between twins showed an excess of low generation-probability sequences compared with coincidental sharing between unrelated individuals. Zero-insertion analyses could be partly confounded by invariant T cells such as MAIT and iNKT, although diverse VJ usage argued against such confounding for most clonotypes.

Inclusive of the bounding cysteine and phenylalanine, the CDR3 is 14 residues long. Only the CDR3 region is kept as DNA, spanning 42 bases read in frame from base 1. From the germline V gene, CDR1 is ENHRY and CDR2 is SYGVKD. The germline ends are 9 bases apart after V is trimmed by 2 bases and J by 1 base. Libraries were made using 5' RACE. Data came from an Illumina HiSeq 2000. Template switching added a universal primer binding site, and the final cDNA carried a unique molecular identifier that allowed TCR cDNA molecules to be counted accurately. Specific primers in the conserved constant-segment region were used to synthesize first-strand cDNA for TCR alpha and beta chains. To control for contamination, every cDNA library carried two barcodes: a SMART-Mk sample barcode plus Illumina barcodes. TruSeq adapter sequences and Illumina sample barcodes were added in two successive PCR steps. Sequencing of the TCR alpha and beta cDNA libraries was done on the Illumina HiSeq platform using custom primers. The study's own analysis went as follows. Raw reads were processed with MiGEC to extract unique molecular identifiers, and MiXCR was used to determine CDR3 positions. For each individual, recombination models were inferred using an EM algorithm with the repgenHMM and IGoR tools. Shared clonotype analysis was performed with the tcR package in R, normalizing sharing by the product of cloneset sizes. Out-of-frame nonproductive sequences were analyzed to study raw recombination free of thymic and clonal selection effects. TCRdb reran the public reads through fastp at Q25 and MiXCR, keeping productive beta chains. Merged by CDR3 protein, the rows form single entries marked with the most common genes and DNA. V and J calls and clone size were set by TCRdb, not the authors. This sample lists about 1.7 million distinct CDR3 sequences; 25% to 35% were detected once. Roughly 0.3% of the sample goes to the ten largest clones.

Every donor in the study was a healthy Caucasian. This clonotype came up a few times. It has no known antigen specificity. One base away there is no much larger clone; base qualities are not given. The sequenced sample was cord blood. The source is a newborn girl in good health. The sequence links TRBV10-3 to TRBJ2-7, with the D gene not clear enough to name. CDR3 region: CAISELVKSYEQYF. The DNA is TGTGCCATCAGTGAGCTAGTTAAATCCTACGAGCAGTACTTC.